A single sample is the source of the 5 T cell receptor beta chains below, sequenced in a study of T cell responses to AZD1222 COVID-19 vaccine. Some clones are missing from TCRdb's copy, which holds only in-frame ones; the method was immunoSEQ multiplex PCR. The table records about 54,000 clones, nearly 90% of them present only once. Sequenced here: peripheral blood, sampled on day 0 of AZD1222 vaccination. The receptors originated from an adult in good health.

The chain combines TRBV3-1 (or the pseudogene TRBV3-2) with TRBJ2-2, with D possibly called TRBD1 or TRBD2 (7 bases each). This CDR3 is 16 amino acids long. Germline values: CDR1 LGHDT, CDR2 YNNKEL (reference sequence). The V end was cut by 7 bases, the J end by 7 bases, with 22 bases between. DNA for the CDR3: TGTGCCAGCACCCTCAAGTGGGGGAGGGGGCTCGGGGAGCTGTTTTTT. Its translation is CASTLKWGRGLGELFF.

The rearrangement uses TRBV27 and TRBJ1-2; TRBD1 might be the D (5 bases). The CDR3 runs to 18 residues. V was shortened by 0 bases and J by 7 bases, with 24 bases between the two germline ends. In germline, CDR1 is MNHEY, CDR2 SMNVEV (reference sequence). The CDR3 region is CASSLSGGGVQGFAGYTF. Here the CDR3 DNA reads TGTGCCAGCAGTTTATCGGGTGGGGGGGTGCAAGGTTTCGCTGGCTACACCTTC.

The rearrangement uses TRBV18 and TRBJ2-7; D might be TRBD2 (5 bases). V lost 3 bases and J lost 0, with 9 bases in between. Germline V gene lookup returns CDR1 KGHSH and CDR2 LQKENI. The CDR3 length is 14 residues. This CDR3 reads CASSPPGSSYEQYF. The CDR3 nucleotides read TGTGCCAGCTCACCGCCGGGGAGCTCCTACGAGCAGTACTTC. Supplemented by reference TRBV18 and TRBJ2-7, the full variable domain reads NAGVMQNPRHLVRRRGQEARLRCSPMKGHSHVYWYRQLPEEGLKFMVYLQKENIIDESGMPKERFSAEFPKEGPSILRIQQVVRGDSAAYFCASSPPGSSYEQYFGPGTRLTVT.

The chain recombines TRBV6-5 with TRBJ2-7; D call uncertain. The V gene's germline CDR1 is MNHEY and CDR2 SVGAGI. Trimming cost V 4 bases and J 0 bases, with 10 bases left between them. CDR3 length: 14 amino acids. The DNA of the CDR3 is TGTGCCAGCAGTTCACCGGTGTCCTCCTACGAGCAGTACTTC. It yields the protein CASSSPVSSYEQYF.

This clone was recorded a few times. The chain has TRBV3-1 (or the pseudogene TRBV3-2) and TRBJ1-1; a possible D gene is TRBD1 (6 bases). Germline V CDR1 and CDR2: LGHDT, YNNKEL (reference sequence). V was pared by 3 bases and J by 1 base, with 15 bases between. There are 16 residues in the CDR3. The CDR3 sequence is CASSHFSGGTNTEAFF. CDR3 DNA sequence: TGTGCCAGCAGCCATTTTAGCGGGGGCACGAACACTGAAGCTTTCTTT.